This record concerns one TCR beta chain sequence. At least ten counts were recorded for this clonotype. The antigen this receptor binds is unknown. Nothing much larger sits one base from this clone, and base qualities are not available. The data derive from a study of blood T cells in healthy people across ages (dated by TCRdb to 2015 to 2017). For the wider study: In model experiments, roughly one uniquely barcoded TCR beta cDNA molecule per two T cells was captured by template switching. Using deep sequencing normalized with unique cDNA molecular identifiers, the study measured how TCR beta repertoire diversity changes with age. To avoid experimental bias, donors of different ages were randomly spread across the sequencing lanes. Using the same blood draw, the study looked at two additional independent replicas of 1 million unique cDNA reads for two donors, one aged 18 to 29 and the other aged 80 or older. Donors were grouped into four age groups: young (average about 15 years), middle-aged (roughly 40), aged (62) and long-lived (over 80).

The donors were roughly 40 Caucasian individuals from Russia, aged roughly 6 to 100 years, who were systemically healthy. Each donor gave approximately 9.4 milliliters of peripheral blood, drawn into EDTA-treated Vacutainer tubes. PBMCs were isolated by Ficoll-Paque density-gradient centrifugation, with at least 6 million obtained per sample. Trizol reagent was used to extract total RNA from PBMCs, with at least 6 micrograms per sample. Naive CD45RAhigh/CD27high T cell percentages were measured by flow cytometry on a PBMC aliquot from every donor. Library creation used 5' RACE. The run used an Illumina HiSeq 2500. A second PCR of about 7 to 12 cycles was run with a J-beta primer mix and a sample-barcoded 5' primer. A unique molecular identifier was introduced onto each TCR beta cDNA molecule by a template-switch 5' adaptor carrying 12 random nucleotides. Each sample yielded at least 2.5 million CDR3-containing paired-end reads. First-strand cDNA was synthesized from all RNA with the Mint cDNA synthesis kit, primed by a TRBC-specific oligonucleotide. Following uracil-DNA glycosylase treatment, all cDNA underwent a first 18-cycle PCR with the universal primers M1SS and BC2_uni_R. As for the original processing: Each sample was normalized by randomly selecting 1 million high-quality reads, each carrying a distinct molecular identifier. Reads with shared molecular identifiers were discarded instead of being binned into consensus sequences. MiTCR, set to a Q25 quality threshold and the strictest error-elimination algorithm, was used for CDR3 identification, clonotype clustering and error correction. A nonparametric unseen species model with Euler transformation was used to estimate lower-bound total TCR beta diversity. TCRdb reprocessed the public reads (quality trimming at Q25 with fastp, clone calling with MiXCR) and kept in-frame beta chains. Each record represents a unique CDR3 protein, reported with the most common genes and DNA among its rows. The V and J calls were determined by TCRdb, not by the authors. For this sample there are 790,000 or so distinct CDR3 sequences; about 61% appear just once. Jointly, the top ten make up roughly 24% of the sample.

What the research found in general, with its limitations: As age increased, observed TCR beta diversity per million T cells dropped in a roughly linear way, and a significant reduction was already evident by age about 40. Because donor CMV infection status was unknown, age-related changes in expanded clonotypes were potentially confounded. Total diversity estimates from one million sequenced T cells were considered lower bounds and underestimates. Compared with the aged group, the long-lived group had more naive CD4+ T cells, fewer expanded clones and increased TCR diversity, suggesting age selection. The percentage of naive T cells measured by flow cytometry correlated strongly with observed TCR beta diversity. Because profiling used bulk unsorted PBMCs, naive and antigen-experienced compartments could not be compared conclusively.

V sheds 1 base and J sheds 7 bases, leaving 7 bases between their ends. CDR1 and CDR2, per the germline V gene, are SGHTA and FQGNSA. The CDR3 contains 12 residues, cysteine and phenylalanine counted. Only the CDR3 part of the read is kept: 36 bases, read in frame from the first base. Recombination connected TRBV7-2 to TRBJ2-5; no D gene can be assigned with confidence. The clonotype was recovered from a man aged 40-49 years in good health. Source material: blood. The bases read TGTGCCAGCAGCTTAGGGCCGGGGACCCAGTACTTC. This sequence encodes CASSLGPGTQYF. Extended through the reference TRBV7-2 and TRBJ2-5 proteins, this CDR3 yields the full variable domain: GAGVSQSPSNKVTEKGKDVELRCDPISGHTALYWYRQSLGQGLEFLIYFQGNSAPDKSGLPSDRFSAERTGGSVSTLTIQRTQQEDSAVYLCASSLGPGTQYFGPGTRLLVL.